Below, 9 T cell receptor beta chains from the same sample are listed, as sequenced in a study of radiotherapy plus CTLA-4 blockade in lung cancer. Clones were read by immunoSEQ multiplex PCR, and TCRdb kept only the in-frame ones, dropping some. The table has around 80,000 clones, 70% to 85% seen once. This specimen was peripheral blood, taken from a patient treated with radiotherapy plus ipilimumab. The receptor source for this set is a human donor with non-small cell lung cancer whose response to radiotherapy plus ipilimumab could not be evaluated.

This chain uses TRBV6-5 with TRBJ2-1, with TRBD2 matching over 14 bases. V shed 2 bases and J 8 bases; nucleotides not matched to a gene: 2. The CDR3 has 15 amino acids. Germline values: CDR1 MNHEY, CDR2 SVGAGI. CDR3 residues: CASSYQGLAGDEQFF. The CDR3 DNA reads TGTGCCAGCAGTTACCAGGGACTAGCGGGAGATGAGCAGTTCTTC.

The V and J genes are TRBV30 and TRBJ2-7; no clear D. V was trimmed by 2 bases and J by 4 bases, leaving 6 bases between them. The CDR3 loop spans 11 amino acids. Germline assignment: CDR1 GTSNPN and CDR2 SVGIG (reference sequence). The CDR3 nucleotides read TGTGCCTGGAGTTTGCGGTACGAGCAGTACTTC. Its protein is CAWSLRYEQYF.

The gene calls are TRBV6-6 and TRBJ2-5, with D uncertain. With 2 bases removed from V and 3 bases from J, the gap between germline ends came to 4 bases. This CDR3 has 12 amino acids. In germline, CDR1 is MNHNY, CDR2 SVGAGI (reference sequence). DNA for the CDR3: TGTGCCAGCAGTTACCCCAAAGAGACCCAGTACTTC. This encodes CASSYPKETQYF.

The chain employs TRBV19 and TRBJ1-2; TRBD1 might be the D (5 bases). This CDR3 has 16 residues. The V gene lost 3 bases and the J gene lost 4 bases, with 18 bases spanning the gap. Germline values: CDR1 LNHDA, CDR2 SQIVND (reference sequence). The CDR3 region has the DNA TGTGCCAGTAGTATTAAAACCACCCAGGGTGGCTATGGCTACACCTTC. Amino acid sequence: CASSIKTTQGGYGYTF.

This clone was seen a few times. The chain joins TRBV7-2 to TRBJ2-7, with 7 bases fitting TRBD1. The V and J ends lost 2 bases and 9 bases, in that order; junction bases with no gene match: 7. Germline loops: CDR1 SGHTA, CDR2 FQGNSA. The CDR3 consists of 13 residues. DNA of the CDR3: TGTGCCAGCAGCTTAATCATCACAGGGGTGCAGTACTTC. Residues: CASSLIITGVQYF.

Only a few counts were recorded for this clone. The chain recombines TRBV6-1 with TRBJ1-6, with D possibly matching TRBD1 (6 bases). Germline assignment: CDR1 MNHNS and CDR2 SASEGT. V lost 6 bases and J lost 8, with 14 bases in between. The CDR3 has 14 residues. CDR3 sequence reads: CASSVEAGDSPLHF. CDR3 DNA sequence: TGTGCCAGCAGCGTGGAGGCAGGGGATTCACCCCTCCACTTT.

V gene TRBV10-3 combines with J gene TRBJ2-7; 7 bases match TRBD2. The length of the CDR3 is 15 residues. Germline V gene sequence: CDR1 ENHRY, CDR2 SYGVKD. After removal of 5 bases from V and 3 bases from J, the junction contained 10 bases not matched to a gene. The CDR3 loop reads CAISTLGTSDYEQYF. The CDR3 DNA is TGTGCCATCAGTACCTTAGGAACTAGCGACTACGAGCAGTACTTC.

This clone was seen more than once but under ten times. V usage is TRBV5-8 and J usage is TRBJ1-1, with 10 bases matching TRBD1. CDR1 is SGHTS, CDR2 YDEGEE, per germline. This CDR3 comprises 13 residues. V was pared by 7 bases and J by 5 bases, with 5 bases of the junction left unmatched. CDR3 residues: CASRDRGQTEAFF. CDR3 bases: TGTGCCAGCCGAGACAGGGGGCAGACTGAAGCTTTCTTT.

The chain recombines TRBV27 with TRBJ1-2, with unresolved D. The CDR3 covers 13 residues. Germline lookup yields CDR1 MNHEY and CDR2 SMNVEV (reference sequence). Trimming took 3 bases from V and 2 from J, leaving 7 bases between them. Here the CDR3 reads CASSFRANYGYTF. The CDR3 DNA reads TGTGCCAGCAGTTTTAGAGCCAACTATGGCTACACCTTC.